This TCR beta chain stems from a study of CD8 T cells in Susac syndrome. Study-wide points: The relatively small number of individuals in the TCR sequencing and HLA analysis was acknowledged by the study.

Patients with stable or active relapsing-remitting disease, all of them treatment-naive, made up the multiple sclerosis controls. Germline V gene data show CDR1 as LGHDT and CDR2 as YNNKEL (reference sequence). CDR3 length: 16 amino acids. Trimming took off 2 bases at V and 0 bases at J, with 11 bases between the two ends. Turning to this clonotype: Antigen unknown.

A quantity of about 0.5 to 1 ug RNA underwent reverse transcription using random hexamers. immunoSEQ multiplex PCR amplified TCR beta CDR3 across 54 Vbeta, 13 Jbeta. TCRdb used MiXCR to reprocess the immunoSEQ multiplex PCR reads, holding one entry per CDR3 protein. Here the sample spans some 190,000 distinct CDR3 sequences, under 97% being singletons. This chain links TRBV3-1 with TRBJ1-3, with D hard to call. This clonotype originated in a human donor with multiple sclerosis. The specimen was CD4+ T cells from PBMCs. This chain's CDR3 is CASSQTDSPSGNTIYF. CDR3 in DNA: TGTGCCAGCAGCCAAACGGACTCCCCCTCTGGAAACACCATATATTTT.